This T cell receptor beta chain was recorded in a study of technical replicates of blood from several donors (dated by TCRdb to the late 2010s). Trimming removed 4 bases from V and 0 bases from J; the gene matches leave 9 bases unexplained. The CDR3, from cysteine to phenylalanine, totals 17 residues. Only the CDR3 region is kept as DNA, spanning 51 bases read in frame from base 1. The germline V gene (reference sequence) specifies SGHKS as CDR1 and YYEKEE as CDR2. Receptor amplification or capture employed the immunoSEQ multiplex PCR assay. The table was pulled from immuneACCESS by TCRdb, which kept in-frame rearrangements only. Such tables lose some clones; where checked, under half of the loss comes from unresolved V genes, and the rest has no known cause. The sample table holds roughly 100,000 clones, of which almost 97% were seen once. Clones ranked in the top ten supply approximately 0.35% of the sample.

Note on this clone: Its cognate antigen has yet to be identified. Base qualities are missing; no much larger clone stands one base away.

The receptor comes from a human donor in good health. Specimen: T cells isolated from PBMCs. The receptor chain draws on TRBV5-5 and TRBJ2-2; 7 bases in the middle match TRBD2. DNA sequence: TGTGCCAGCAGCCAAAGACAAGGACTAGCGAACACCGGGGAGCTGTTTTTT. Its product reads: CASSQRQGLANTGELFF.